These 30 T cell receptor beta chains were sequenced from one sample in a study of T cells in Graves' hyperthyroidism and ophthalmopathy. RNA transcripts provided the source from which TCR beta CDR3 regions were amplified. HTBI primers were employed in a first-round RT-PCR of the TCR CDR3. TCRdb re-called the multiplex PCR reads with MiXCR, one entry per CDR3 protein. The profile shows some 720,000 distinct CDR3 sequences, roughly 15% of them singletons. The sequenced sample consisted of blood. Receptors were obtained from a man aged 18 to 35 with Graves' hyperthyroidism.

This clonotype has more than one count but fewer than ten. The rearrangement links TRBV28 to TRBJ1-2; D is ambiguous. The CDR3 has 13 residues. The germline V and J ends were trimmed by 5 bases and 8 bases, with 15 bases remaining between them. From germline, CDR1 is MDHEN and CDR2 SYDVKM. The CDR3 loop reads CASSPPGSGGYTF. CDR3 DNA sequence: TGTGCCAGCAGTCCACCTGGATCAGGAGGCTACACCTTC.

This clonotype was counted at least ten times. This rearrangement joins TRBV12-3 or TRBV12-4 to TRBJ2-3; 8 bases are a match to TRBD2. The CDR3 totals 15 residues. The V segment lost 5 bases and the J segment 0 bases; nucleotides outside the gene matches: 4. The CDR3 sequence: CASSRASGSTDTQYF. CDR3 nucleotide sequence: TGTGCCAGCAGTAGGGCTAGCGGGAGCACAGATACGCAGTATTTT.

This clonotype was seen many times. This may be a read error, as it is one base from a much larger clone. The genes are TRBV12-3 or TRBV12-4 and TRBJ2-1; D remains ambiguous. V lost 6 bases to trimming and J lost 3 bases, with 3 bases between them. The CDR3 contains 11 residues. This CDR3 is CASSHYNEQFF. The CDR3 region has the DNA TGTGCCAGCAGCCACTACAATGAGCAGTTCTTC.

The J gene is TRBJ1-3, the V gene TRBV28; 7 bases agree with TRBD1. This CDR3 contains 14 residues. Losses at the gene ends were 4 bases for V and 7 bases for J; bases not matched to a gene: 7. CDR1 is MDHEN, CDR2 SYDVKM, per germline. This CDR3 reads CASSYGQEGNTIYF. CDR3 sequence (DNA): TGTGCCAGCAGTTACGGACAGGAGGGGAACACCATATATTTT.

This clonotype was seen ten or more times. The rearrangement joins TRBV30 to TRBJ2-3; 8 bases map to TRBD2. Germline V gene data show CDR1 as GTSNPN and CDR2 as SVGIG (reference sequence). The V and J ends lost 2 bases and 1 base, in that order; junction bases with no gene match: 8. There are 16 residues in the CDR3. The CDR3, as DNA: TGTGCCTGGAGTAGGAGGCTAGCGGGTGGCACAGATACGCAGTATTTT. It is translated as CAWSRRLAGGTDTQYF.

This clonotype showed up many times. The CDR3 nucleotides read TGTGCCAGCAGTGACAGGGCCCCCTTATATGGCTACACCTTC. Residues: CASSDRAPLYGYTF. The V gene is TRBV6-1, the J gene TRBJ1-2, with D possibly matching TRBD1 (5 bases). Per germline, CDR1 MNHNS and CDR2 SASEGT. The germline V and J ends were trimmed by 3 bases and 5 bases, with 13 bases remaining between them. The CDR3 totals 14 residues.

J is TRBJ1-4 and V is TRBV5-1; 7 bases line up with TRBD1. The CDR3 is 14 amino acids. Losses at the gene ends were 4 bases for V and 8 bases for J; bases not matched to a gene: 8. Germline V lookup: CDR1 SGHRS, CDR2 YFSETQ. The CDR3 DNA reads TGCGCCAGCAGCCACAGGGGTTTCGAGGAAAAACTGTTTTTT. Translating gives CASSHRGFEEKLFF.

The J gene is TRBJ1-3, the V gene TRBV12-3 or TRBV12-4; 10 bases agree with TRBD1. V lost 6 bases and J lost 1; bases outside the gene matches: 15. CDR3 length equals 19 residues. The CDR3 bases are TGTGCCAGCAGAGCGACCCCCGGGACAGGGGCCCTATCTGGAAACACCATATATTTT. Translated, it gives CASRATPGTGALSGNTIYF.

This clonotype came up a few times. The V call is TRBV19, the J call TRBJ1-2; D perhaps matches TRBD1 (5 bases). Trimming cost V 5 bases and J 4 bases, with 20 bases left between them. This CDR3 is built from 16 residues. The germline V gene encodes CDR1 LNHDA and CDR2 SQIVND (reference sequence). The CDR3 bases are TGTGCCAGTAGTCCCATGGGACTCAGCGTTGGCTATGGCTACACCTTC. It yields the protein CASSPMGLSVGYGYTF.

This clonotype has a count of ten or more. The chain links TRBV12-3 or TRBV12-4 to TRBJ2-3, with 9 bases aligning to TRBD2. The CDR3 extends over 16 amino acids. The junction had 13 bases not matched to a gene; V was cut back by 4 bases and J by 8 bases. The CDR3: CASSSKGTSSGGTQYF. For the CDR3, the DNA is TGTGCCAGCAGTTCGAAGGGGACTAGCAGCGGAGGTACGCAGTATTTT.

The rearrangement links TRBV6-2 or TRBV6-3 to TRBJ2-1, with TRBD1 as a possible D gene (5 bases). The CDR3 loop spans 12 amino acids. Between the trimmed V and J ends, which lost 5 bases and 8 bases, there was a span of 10 bases. CDR1 and CDR2 (germline): MNHEY, SVGEGT. CDR3 sequence (DNA): TGTGCCAGCAGTCTCACCAGGGATGAGCAGTTCTTC. Its translation is CASSLTRDEQFF.

The J gene is TRBJ1-2, the V gene TRBV19; TRBD1 matches 8 bases. J gave up 4 bases and V 5 bases, and 3 bases lay outside the gene matches. The CDR3 totals 13 residues. The germline gives CDR1 LNHDA, CDR2 SQIVND (reference sequence). The DNA for the CDR3 is TGTGCCAGTAGTGTGACAGGGGCCTATGGCTACACCTTC. Translation: CASSVTGAYGYTF.

This clonotype was found a few times. The CDR3: CATSRGTGDIETQYF. The CDR3 DNA follows: TGTGCCACCAGCAGAGGGACAGGGGATATCGAGACCCAGTACTTC. This chain connects TRBV15 to TRBJ2-5; 9 bases are shared with TRBD1. Germline V gene lookup returns CDR1 LNHNV and CDR2 YYDKDF (reference sequence). The CDR3 covers 15 residues. V gave up 1 base and J gave up 5 bases; unmatched junction bases: 5.

The chain has TRBV19 and TRBJ2-7, with D possibly matching TRBD2 (6 bases). The ends were cut back, 1 base at V and 4 bases at J, with 8 bases in the middle. The length of the CDR3 is 13 residues. CDR1 is LNHDA, CDR2 SQIVND, per germline (reference sequence). The CDR3 here is CASSIVEGYEQYF. CDR3 bases: TGTGCCAGTAGTATAGTGGAGGGATACGAGCAGTACTTC.

Ten or more counts support this clonotype. The chain carries TRBV5-1 and TRBJ2-7; 8 nucleotides match TRBD1. Germline CDR1 reads SGHRS; CDR2 reads YFSETQ. The CDR3 consists of 16 residues. After removal of 1 base from V and 2 bases from J, the junction contained 8 bases not matched to a gene. Written as DNA, the CDR3 is TGCGCCAGCAGCTTGTTAGGGACAGGAAGAACCTACGAGCAGTACTTC. This gives the protein CASSLLGTGRTYEQYF.

Of note for this clonotype: This may arise from a read error, as a much more abundant clone is one base away. This chain links TRBV27 with TRBJ2-3; D gene uncertain. Germline values: CDR1 MNHEY, CDR2 SMNVEV (reference sequence). The V and J ends lost 0 bases and 0 bases respectively, with 10 bases between them. This CDR3 spans 16 amino acids. CDR3 nucleotide sequence: TGTGCCAGCAGTTTATCTTTGGCGACTAGCACAGATACGCAGTATTTT. This sequence encodes CASSLSLATSTDTQYF.

The J gene is TRBJ2-2, the V gene TRBV6-2 or TRBV6-3; either TRBD1 or TRBD2 may fit D (5 bases each). V lost 7 bases to trimming and J lost 1 base, with 19 bases between them. The CDR3 has 17 amino acids. From germline, CDR1 is MNHEY and CDR2 SVGEGT. The CDR3 bases are TGTGCCAGCACCAAAAGGGGAGTCCCCGGGAACACCGGGGAGCTGTTTTTT. It is translated as CASTKRGVPGNTGELFF.

This clonotype occurred a few times. The junction differs from germline at one of its ends, possibly a read error. This chain uses TRBV6-1 with TRBJ1-1; D may be TRBD1 (5 bases). The CDR3 spans 13 residues. Germline values: CDR1 MNHNS, CDR2 SASEGT. The CDR3 DNA reads TGTGCCAGCAGTCCGGGGGGGAGAACTGAAGTTTTCTTT. It codes for CASSPGGRTEVFF.

V is TRBV15 and J is TRBJ1-2; the match to TRBD1 covers 7 bases. Per germline, CDR1 LNHNV and CDR2 YYDKDF (reference sequence). The V segment lost 1 base and the J segment 8 bases; nucleotides outside the gene matches: 7. The CDR3 sequence is 14 residues long. CDR3 sequence (DNA): TGTGCCACCAGCAGAGGGAGAGGACAGGCAGGCTACACCTTC. Its protein product is CATSRGRGQAGYTF.

This clonotype was seen repeatedly, ten times or more. The rearrangement links TRBV24-1 to TRBJ2-1; the D is unclear. The CDR3 spans 17 residues. Germline V gene data show CDR1 as KGHDR and CDR2 as SFDVKD. V lost 2 bases and J lost 0, with 13 bases in between. The CDR3 nucleotides read TGTGCCACCAGTGATTCCCTCGCTACGCTCTCCTACAATGAGCAGTTCTTC. This codes for CATSDSLATLSYNEQFF.

The chain recombines TRBV2 with TRBJ2-1; 8 positions match TRBD1. The CDR3 contains 14 residues. J was trimmed by 8 bases and V by 3 bases; bases with no gene match: 6. Germline loops: CDR1 SNHLY, CDR2 FYNNEI. The CDR3 here is CASSDRGPRDEQFF. The CDR3 bases are TGTGCCAGCAGTGACAGGGGGCCCCGTGATGAGCAGTTCTTC.

This clonotype has ten or more counts. V is TRBV2 and J is TRBJ2-1; 15 bases are a match to TRBD2. Losses at the gene ends were 5 bases for V and 5 bases for J; bases not matched to a gene: 7. The CDR3 extends over 17 amino acids. In germline, CDR1 is SNHLY, CDR2 FYNNEI. The CDR3 loop is CASSTLGLAGGDNEQFF. In DNA form, the CDR3 reads TGTGCCAGCAGTACCCTAGGACTAGCGGGAGGGGACAATGAGCAGTTCTTC.

V and J are TRBV7-9 and TRBJ2-1; TRBD2 might be the D (6 bases). The CDR3 runs 17 residues. Germline V lookup: CDR1 SEHNR, CDR2 FQNEAQ (reference sequence). V was trimmed by 5 bases and J by 0 bases, leaving 17 bases between them. CDR3 bases: TGTGCCAGCAGCCTCGGGGGATGGGGGAGCTCCTACAATGAGCAGTTCTTC. Amino acids: CASSLGGWGSSYNEQFF.

This clonotype appeared many times. The chain carries TRBV28 and TRBJ1-2; possibly TRBD1 for D (6 bases). Germline loops: CDR1 MDHEN, CDR2 SYDVKM. The CDR3 covers 14 residues. The V end lost 6 bases, the J end lost 5 bases, and 16 bases lay between the germline ends. The CDR3 nucleotides read TGTGCCAGCAGACGTACAGGGTCTATGTATGGCTACACCTTC. The encoded protein is CASRRTGSMYGYTF.

This clonotype was seen more than once but under ten times. A much larger clone is a single base away; this may be a read error. The V call is TRBV29-1, the J call TRBJ2-3; 11 bases are a match to TRBD2. J was trimmed by 5 bases and V by 6 bases; bases with no gene match: 10. The CDR3 covers 15 residues. Germline-derived CDR1 and CDR2 are SQVTM and ANQGSEA. DNA of the CDR3: TGCAGCGTGGTGACTAGCGGGGCACTCATAGATACGCAGTATTTT. This translates into CSVVTSGALIDTQYF.

This chain joins TRBV7-9 and TRBJ1-6; D remains ambiguous. In germline, CDR1 is SEHNR, CDR2 FQNEAQ (reference sequence). V lost 8 bases and J lost 13, with 24 bases in between. CDR3 length: 15 residues. The CDR3 region is CASGDMATPKIPLHF. DNA for the CDR3: TGTGCCAGCGGGGATATGGCTACCCCCAAGATCCCCCTCCACTTT.

This clonotype was counted only a few times. The V gene is TRBV27, the J gene TRBJ2-3; 7 bases map to TRBD2. V gave up 0 bases and J gave up 1 base; unmatched junction bases: 4. The CDR3 length is 16 residues. Germline CDR1 MNHEY, CDR2 SMNVEV (reference sequence). The CDR3 region has the DNA TGTGCCAGCAGTTTATCGCCTAGCGGCCGCACAGATACGCAGTATTTT. Translated: CASSLSPSGRTDTQYF.

The V and J genes are TRBV4-2 and TRBJ2-5, with TRBD2 identical over 12 bases. The CDR3 loop spans 16 amino acids. V shed 3 bases and J 6 bases; nucleotides not matched to a gene: 8. Germline V CDR1 and CDR2: LGHNA, YNFKEQ. Here the CDR3 reads CASSHRRLAGDQTQYF. The CDR3 DNA is TGTGCCAGCAGCCACCGTCGACTAGCGGGAGATCAGACCCAGTACTTC.

This clonotype turned up a few times. The chain uses TRBV7-2 and TRBJ1-1, with D unclear. CDR1 and CDR2 from the germline V gene are SGHTA and FQGNSA. CDR3 length equals 16 residues. The V and J ends lost 2 bases and 0 bases respectively, with 13 bases between them. CDR3 in DNA: TGTGCCAGCAGCTTATGGTGGACGGGAGTGAACACTGAAGCTTTCTTT. Its translation: CASSLWWTGVNTEAFF.

This clonotype was detected many times. The chain joins TRBV20-1 to TRBJ2-3; TRBD2 matches 7 bases. CDR3 size: 15 residues. Germline CDR1 DFQATT, CDR2 SNEGSKA (reference sequence). J gave up 7 bases and V 6 bases, and 16 bases lay outside the gene matches. As DNA, the CDR3 is TGCAGTGCCTCCCCTGGGGCGGGAGCTGATTATACGCAGTATTTT. It encodes CSASPGAGADYTQYF.